This paragraph reports one T cell receptor (beta chain). It lacks a known antigen. Base qualities are not at hand, and no much larger clone is one base apart. The library was made by the immunoSEQ multiplex PCR assay. The multiplex PCR relied on a mix of 60 forward primers for TCR Vbeta segments and 13 reverse primers for TCR Jbeta segments. Amplification of the CDR3 region of rearranged TCR beta genes was performed with a multiplex PCR assay on genomic DNA. The Illumina HiSeq System was used to sequence the amplified TCR beta libraries as 87-base-pair reads. From the authors' description of their analysis: In a later analysis, tens of millions of unique TCR beta chains were counted across the roughly 610 repertoires, and approximately 9.9 million of these chains were shared by at least two donors. Raw reads were error-corrected and collapsed into unique sequences by a nearest-neighbor algorithm in which closely related sequences were merged to remove PCR and sequencing errors. To assign V, D and J gene segments, CDR3 sequences were aligned to IMGT reference sequences. For a sequence to be retained, a match of at least six nucleotides was required to both a V gene segment and a J gene segment. Rearrangements were called productive when the CDR3 lacked stop codons and stayed in frame with V and J; all others were non-productive. CDR3 was defined according to IMGT convention as the region running from the second conserved V-encoded cysteine to the conserved J-encoded phenylalanine. Sequences without an unambiguous match to a single V gene segment were excluded from the earlier analysis of over 500 of the donors. An earlier analysis of approximately 590 of the donors called V segments functional above 56.7% productive rearrangements and segregating when the between-donor standard deviation exceeded 5%. A statistical classification framework was built for diagnosing cytomegalovirus status from the catalog of TCR beta chain sequences. A later analysis assigned V and J genes by comparing TCR nucleotide sequences with IMGT/GENE-DB human TR gene sequences. The TCRdist pipeline was used in a later analysis to assign CDR3 sequences and most-parsimonious VDJ recombination scenarios. A later analysis defined each TCR beta chain by its CDR3 amino acid sequence plus V-gene family, and excluded reads lacking a unique V-gene family. To address suspected cross-contamination and a sequencing artifact, a later analysis removed under 600 highly shared, low-generation-probability nucleotide sequences. In a later analysis, a clonal expansion index was calculated for each public chain from normalized within-repertoire ranks of inferred template counts. In a later analysis, generation probabilities were computed with a VDJ recombination model fitted to out-of-frame rearrangements, and the resulting probabilities were checked against IGoR. In a later analysis, hypergeometric tests were used to score TCR-TCR, TCR-HLA and TCR-CMV co-occurrence, with a repertoire-size bias correction applied to TCR pairs. In a later analysis, false discovery rates were estimated by permuting HLA or CMV assignments 20 times. In a later analysis, co-occurring TCRs were grouped using DBSCAN, and TCRdist sequence similarity was added for clustering within HLA-allele-positive subsets. Co-occurrence clustering excluded repertoires with fewer than 30,000 or more than 120,000 public chains, plus five with anomalous nucleotide sharing. Drawn from immuneACCESS, this table holds only the in-frame rearrangements with V and J called that TCRdb kept. Clones are partly lost; checked studies trace under half to an unresolved V gene and leave the rest unexplained. V, J and clone size were drawn from that table, and D and trimming were deduced from the DNA. For this sample there are around 130,000 clones; over 75% appear just once. The ten most abundant clones make up about 1.5% of the sample.

The data were obtained in a study of cytomegalovirus exposure and HLA in healthy donors (dated by TCRdb to about 2017). For the wider study: According to an earlier analysis of 587 of the donors, roughly 180 million T cells yielded 120 million or so unique TCR beta sequences and about 280 Gb of sequence data. Roughly 300 gigabases of sequencing data and roughly 90 million unique TCR sequences were included in an early release covering about 620 HLA-typed donors. Among the 398 genotyped donors, about 85% belonged to the genetic ancestry cluster associated with self-reported Caucasian donors. The aim of the study was to test whether cataloging public T cell receptors could identify signatures of past pathogen exposure. The study profiled the T cell repertoires of approximately 700 subjects by immunosequencing and related them to cytomegalovirus serostatus. Along with the roughly 710-subject first cohort, a separate validation cohort of over a hundred different subjects was used. To predict cytomegalovirus infection status, the study brought together high-throughput TCR immunosequencing, statistical association of individual TCRs with disease status, and machine learning. A later analysis re-examined previously published TCR beta repertoires from just over 650 donors and added high-resolution HLA genotyping to investigate patterns of TCR occurrence. The later analysis used no new phenotypic data to find candidate immune exposures, relying instead on TCR beta sequences and their occurrence across donors. To decide whether each TCR beta V gene segment behaved as functional or pseudogenic, an earlier analysis of some 540 of the donors relied on high-throughput TCR beta sequencing. Donor age, sex, ethnicity and CMV serostatus were compiled alongside the repertoire data. Genome-wide SNP genotypes for about 65% of the roughly 670 donors were used in a later genetic analysis, which treated that subset as a discovery cohort. Every discovery cohort repertoire had been produced on one sequencing platform. Both class I and class II loci were covered by HLA typing, at four-digit resolution. Typing coverage differed by locus: A, B, C, DRB1 and DQB1 were typed in about 629-640 donors, DQA1 in roughly 510, DPA1 in 600 to 610, and DPB1 in 472. About five DR-DQ haplotypes were treated as single units for association and clustering because of strong linkage in the cohort. Among roughly 400 genotyped donors of the cohort, an average of 235,054 unique TCR beta nucleotide sequences were sequenced per donor, around 20% of them non-productive. Paper-wide results and their limitations: According to the authors, the approach could potentially be generalized to other disease states and immunological phenotypes. An earlier analysis of some 560 of the donors showed that most TCR beta V segments appeared in productive rearrangements either about 90% or about 30% of the time, which broadly matched IMGT annotations. In a later genetic analysis, a missense DCLRE1C variant was associated with V-gene and J-gene trimming of TCR beta chains, and the association was replicated in an independent cohort. A further reported finding was that TCR beta sequences accurately predicted the HLA-A and HLA-B alleles for most subjects in the first cohort. Three of the identified cytomegalovirus-associated TCR beta chains were confirmed in vitro to be specific for cytomegalovirus antigens. A later analysis found that HLA-associated TCR beta chains were more clonally expanded and had lower generation probabilities than equally common non-associated chains. The only immune exposure information available for the cohort was CMV serostatus. HLA typing was unavailable for some donors at each locus, so association tests used only the typed subset. A later analysis reported that several top co-occurrence clusters appeared linked to parvovirus B19, influenza, CMV and Epstein-Barr virus. A later analysis found that TCR association rates varied across HLA loci, with DRB1 alleles showing the most associated TCRs and HLA-C alleles the fewest. This cohort had only TCR beta chains sequenced, and the lack of alpha or paired-chain data limited which features could be detected. A later analysis found that most CMV-associated TCR beta chains appeared HLA-restricted, with HLA associations seemingly driven largely by CMV exposure. Strong co-occurrence of HLA alleles, especially DR and DQ, made assigning TCR associations to individual alleles difficult. At a false discovery rate of 0.05, a later analysis linked under 20,000 TCR beta sequences to specific HLA alleles. Linkage disequilibrium might explain the correlated functional status among segregating V segments, but an unknown experimental factor could not be excluded. Roughly uniform sequencing depth across donors was assumed in presence/absence analyses, although this assumption may not hold. Roughly 15 rarely observed V segments, including chromosome 9 orphons, were excluded from the earlier analysis of some 590 of the donors because counts were too low. Compared with the roughly 700-donor mean, donors in an Asian-associated ancestry cluster had fewer N-insertions in productive TCRs, according to a later genetic analysis. The classifier was reported to diagnose cytomegalovirus status with high specificity and sensitivity in both the original and validation cohorts. The study gave a list of some 150 TCR beta chains associated with cytomegalovirus. The sequencing pipeline was judged likely to have produced a cluster of highly shared sequence variants as a technical artifact. While some public TCRs were present in many individuals, most TCR sequences turned up only very rarely across donors.

The cohort comprised 670 or so healthy bone marrow donors. At the time of sampling, all cohort members were nominally healthy, though unrecorded immune exposures were likely present. The donor tested CMV seronegative and was one of the 352 seronegative cohort members. A peripheral blood sample was collected from each donor, and TCR beta sequencing was performed on peripheral blood mononuclear cells. The Qiagen DNeasy Blood Extraction Kit was used to extract genomic DNA from the blood cell samples. Sequencing used PBMCs. This TCR was sampled from a woman between 18 and 30 years old in good health and CMV-seronegative.

Read as DNA, the sequence is TGTGCCAGCAGCTTCTCCAGGGGAGCTTTCTTT. This yields the protein CASSFSRGAFF. The chain employs TRBV5-6 and TRBJ1-1; the D segment could be TRBD1, given 6 matching bases. CDR1 and CDR2, per the germline V gene, are SGHDT and YYEEEE. V is clipped by 2 bases and J by 10 bases, and the sequence between their germline boundaries is 9 bases long. CDR3 length: 11 amino acids, cysteine to phenylalanine. Only CDR3 DNA is held: 33 bases, read in frame from base 1. The CDR3 plus the reference TRBV5-6 and TRBJ1-1 genes for the other parts give the full variable domain: DAGVTQSPTHLIKTRGQQVTLRCSPKSGHDTVSWYQQALGQGPQFIFQYYEEEERQRGNFPDRFSGHQFPNYSSELNVNALLLGDSALYLCASSFSRGAFFGQGTRLTVV.